Below are 3 T cell receptor beta chains sequenced from a single sample in a study of cytomegalovirus exposure and HLA in healthy donors. It was with 60 Vbeta and 13 Jbeta primers that the PCR ran. The table came from immunoSEQ multiplex PCR; TCRdb's copy has only in-frame clones and leaves some out. The table shows roughly 100,000 clones, with 10% occurring only once. Source material: PBMCs. These receptors were taken from a man aged 40-49 years in good health and CMV-seropositive.

In its sample, this clone was seen a few times. The V gene is TRBV7-9, the J gene TRBJ1-1; D remains unclear. This CDR3 spans 17 amino acids. Trimming removed 2 bases from V and 1 base from J, with 17 bases in between. CDR1 is SEHNR and CDR2 is FQNEAQ in the germline V gene (reference sequence). CDR3 in DNA: TGTGCCAGCAGCTTAAGGATACACTGGGCCCCGAACACTGAAGCTTTCTTT. It translates to CASSLRIHWAPNTEAFF.

The chain recombines TRBV6-5 with TRBJ2-5; 13 bases fit TRBD2. Germline V gene data show CDR1 as MNHEY and CDR2 as SVGAGI. V lost 5 bases to trimming and J lost 11 bases; unmatched junction nucleotides: 11. This CDR3 contains 15 residues. CDR3 sequence reads: CASSQTSGRSGEQYF. DNA for the CDR3: TGTGCCAGCAGTCAGACTAGCGGGAGGTCGGGGGAGCAGTACTTC.

The chain recombines TRBV4-3 with TRBJ1-4; tentatively, D is TRBD1 (5 bases). The germline gives CDR1 LGHNA, CDR2 YSLEER. V was pared by 0 bases and J by 8 bases, with 13 bases between. The CDR3 is made up of 15 amino acids. The CDR3 reads CASSQEWREGEKLFF. For the CDR3, the DNA is TGCGCCAGCAGCCAAGAGTGGCGGGAGGGGGAAAAACTGTTTTTT.